Following are 27 T cell receptor beta chains from one sample sequenced in a study of regulatory T cells in long-lasting Graves disease. The time point is: newly diagnosed GD, antithyroid drugs for less than 3 months. Extracted RNA from PBMCs served as the source of the TCR library. Relying on iRepertoire HTBI primers and Arm-PCR of CDR3 regions, the team built TCR beta libraries. TCRdb independently ran MiXCR on the multiplex PCR reads; one entry per CDR3 protein. The sample yields fewer than 550,000 distinct CDR3 sequences, roughly 15% seen once. These data are also associated with another study on T cells in Graves' hyperthyroidism and ophthalmopathy.

The sample was peripheral blood mononuclear cells (PBMCs), taken at new diagnosis, from a patient treated with antithyroid drugs. The receptors derive from a woman aged 18 to 35 with Graves disease.

This clonotype was detected many times. This chain joins TRBV3-1 and TRBJ2-3, with D maybe TRBD2 (6 bases). The CDR3 has 16 amino acids. Trimming took off 2 bases at V and 2 bases at J, with 14 bases between the two ends. CDR1 is LGHDT, CDR2 YNNKEL, per germline (reference sequence). This CDR3 reads CASSQRDRGFTDTQYF. The CDR3 bases are TGTGCCAGCAGCCAAAGGGACCGGGGGTTCACAGATACGCAGTATTTT.

A few counts support this clonotype. Since a much larger clone is just one base distant, this may be a read error. The chain is built from TRBV6-2 or TRBV6-3 and TRBJ2-7, with 8 bases matching TRBD1. Germline CDR1 is MNHEY and CDR2 is SVGEGT. V lost 6 bases, J lost 6 bases, and 10 bases stayed unmatched. The CDR3 contains 14 residues. Here the CDR3 DNA reads TGTGCCAGCAGGCCAGGGGGCGATTTTGGCGAGCAGTACTTC. It translates to CASRPGGDFGEQYF.

The J gene is TRBJ2-3, the V gene TRBV7-9; TRBD2 aligns across 10 bases. The ends lost 5 bases at V and 2 bases at J; junction bases unmatched: 4. From germline, CDR1 is SEHNR and CDR2 FQNEAQ (reference sequence). CDR3 length equals 15 residues. The DNA of the CDR3 is TGTGCCAGCAGCACTAGCGGGAAAGTCACAGATACGCAGTATTTT. As protein: CASSTSGKVTDTQYF.

V and J are TRBV28 and TRBJ2-1, with 9 bases matching TRBD1. This CDR3 contains 16 residues. The junction had 12 bases not matched to a gene; V was cut back by 6 bases and J by 6 bases. CDR1 is MDHEN, CDR2 SYDVKM, per germline. CDR3 sequence: CASRGTPGQGANEQFF. The CDR3 DNA reads TGTGCCAGCAGAGGTACACCGGGACAGGGCGCCAATGAGCAGTTCTTC. Looking up the rest from reference TRBV28 and TRBJ2-1 gives the full variable domain: DVKVTQSSRYLVKRTGEKVFLECVQDMDHENMFWYRQDPGLGLRLIYFSYDVKMKEKGDIPEGYSVSREKKERFSLILESASTNQTSMYLCASRGTPGQGANEQFFGPGTRLTVL.

This clonotype was counted at least ten times. J is TRBJ2-1 and V is TRBV20-1, with D unclear. The V end was cut by 0 bases, the J end by 5 bases, with 17 bases between. There are 16 residues in the CDR3. Germline V lookup: CDR1 DFQATT, CDR2 SNEGSKA (reference sequence). CDR3 residues: CSARETSFRANNEQFF. DNA of the CDR3: TGCAGTGCTAGAGAGACGTCCTTTCGGGCCAACAATGAGCAGTTCTTC.

This clonotype was found once. Relative to the germline gene, one junction end is altered; a read error may explain this. The rearrangement links TRBV6-2 or TRBV6-3 to TRBJ2-5, with D perhaps matching TRBD1 or TRBD2 (5 bases each). Germline V lookup: CDR1 MNHEY, CDR2 SVGEGT. The CDR3 runs to 15 residues. CDR3 sequence: CASSPGAENQETQYF. The CDR3 DNA sequence: TGTGCCAGCAGTCCCGGGGCAGAGAACCAAGAGACCCAGTATTTC.

This clonotype was counted ten times or more. J is TRBJ2-1 and V is TRBV20-1; D is uncertain. The V and J ends lost 0 bases and 7 bases respectively, with 22 bases between them. This CDR3 is built from 17 residues. Germline-derived CDR1 and CDR2 are DFQATT and SNEGSKA (reference sequence). In DNA form, the CDR3 reads TGCAGTGCTAGAGATGCTCCCGGCGGTAGCTTACGGAATGAGCAGTTCTTC. Amino acids: CSARDAPGGSLRNEQFF.

This clonotype occurred many times. The chain links TRBV30 to TRBJ2-4; D ambiguous. Germline loops: CDR1 GTSNPN, CDR2 SVGIG (reference sequence). V lost 0 bases and J 3 bases, leaving 9 bases between the germline ends. The CDR3 consists of 14 residues. The chain's CDR3 is CAWSVSASKNIQYF. For the CDR3, the DNA is TGTGCCTGGAGTGTATCAGCTAGCAAAAACATTCAGTACTTC.

This clonotype showed up just a few times. This chain joins TRBV6-4 and TRBJ2-1; TRBD2 agrees at 7 bases. The germline V gene has CDR1 MRHNA and CDR2 SNTAGT. V shed 4 bases, J shed 5 bases, and the junction held 11 bases outside the gene matches. The CDR3 consists of 16 residues. CDR3 loop: CASSVRGGRGDNEQFF. The CDR3 coding sequence is TGTGCCAGCAGTGTAAGAGGCGGGAGAGGTGACAATGAGCAGTTCTTC.

This clonotype was detected only a few times. V gene TRBV27 combines with J gene TRBJ2-2; a possible D gene is TRBD2 (5 bases). Germline V gene lookup returns CDR1 MNHEY and CDR2 SMNVEV (reference sequence). This CDR3 region has 17 residues. V was clipped by 0 bases and J by 4 bases, with 15 bases between them. The CDR3 reads CASSLSGGSGITGELFF. The CDR3 DNA sequence: TGTGCCAGCAGTTTATCTGGTGGGAGTGGGATCACCGGGGAGCTGTTTTTT.

As to this clonotype: Its ends do not fully match the called genes, so a read error is possible. The chain recombines TRBV6-5 with TRBJ2-1; D not resolved. This CDR3 spans 12 amino acids. The germline CDR1 and CDR2 sequences are MNHEY and SVGAGI. CDR3 residues: CVSSYLINEQFF. The CDR3 DNA reads TGTGTCAGCAGTTATCTTATCAATGAGCAGTTCTTC.

Only a few counts were recorded for this clonotype. This chain joins TRBV20-1 and TRBJ2-1, with D possibly TRBD1 on 5 matching bases. There are 17 residues in the CDR3. The germline gives CDR1 DFQATT, CDR2 SNEGSKA (reference sequence). With 5 bases removed from V and 3 bases from J, the gap between germline ends came to 23 bases. The CDR3: CSALRLVGAGYYNEQFF. The CDR3, as DNA: TGCAGTGCTCTGCGTCTTGTAGGGGCAGGCTACTACAATGAGCAGTTCTTC.

This clonotype was observed many times. This chain links TRBV10-3 with TRBJ1-2, with a tentative D call TRBD1 (5 bases). The CDR3 runs 13 residues. Deletions cut 2 bases from V and 4 bases from J, with 8 bases between. Germline CDR1 and CDR2: ENHRY and SYGVKD. Here the CDR3 DNA reads TGTGCCATCAGTGAGAACAGGTCCTATGGCTACACCTTC. Protein sequence: CAISENRSYGYTF.

This clonotype was counted ten times or more. V is TRBV3-1 and J is TRBJ2-7; D gene uncertain. The CDR3 consists of 13 residues. Looked up from germline, CDR1 is LGHDT and CDR2 is YNNKEL (reference sequence). V shed 0 bases and J shed 3 bases, with 6 bases lying between them. The CDR3 region has the DNA TGTGCCAGCAGCCAAGACCCTTTCTACGAGCAGTACTTC. This gives the protein CASSQDPFYEQYF.

Worth noting for this clonotype: With a much larger clone just one base away, this may be a read error. The J gene is TRBJ2-4, the V gene TRBV7-2, with 7 bases fitting TRBD2. CDR1 is SGHTA and CDR2 is FQGNSA in the germline V gene. The CDR3 sequence is 17 residues long. Written as DNA, the CDR3 is TGTGCCAGCAGCTTAGAGGGGCTAGCGGACCACAAAAACACTCAGTACTTC. It is translated as CASSLEGLADHKNTQYF. The full variable domain, rest sourced from reference TRBV7-2 and TRBJ2-4, is GAGVSQSPSNKVTEKGKDVELRCDPISGHTALYWYRQSLGQGLEFLIYFQGNSAPDKSGLPSDRFSAERTGGSVSTLTIQRTQQEDSAVYLCASSLEGLADHKNTQYFGAGTRLSVL.

This clonotype was observed a handful of times. The chain combines TRBV18 with TRBJ2-3, with D perhaps TRBD2 (5 bases). CDR1 and CDR2 from the germline V gene are KGHSH and LQKENI. The CDR3 contains 16 residues. Trimming took off 2 bases at V and 2 bases at J, with 14 bases between the two ends. The CDR3 loop reads CASSPIQGGPTDTQYF. The CDR3 region has the DNA TGTGCCAGCTCACCAATACAAGGAGGACCCACAGATACGCAGTATTTT. Together with reference TRBV18 and TRBJ2-3, the CDR3 gives the full variable domain: NAGVMQNPRHLVRRRGQEARLRCSPMKGHSHVYWYRQLPEEGLKFMVYLQKENIIDESGMPKERFSAEFPKEGPSILRIQQVVRGDSAAYFCASSPIQGGPTDTQYFGPGTRLTVL.

At least ten counts were recorded for this clonotype. J is TRBJ2-1 and V is TRBV20-1; 9 nucleotides agree with TRBD2. Germline trimming cut 3 bases from V and 0 bases from J; bases unmatched to any gene: 3. CDR1 and CDR2 (germline): DFQATT, SNEGSKA (reference sequence). The CDR3 has 15 residues. CDR3 amino acids: CSARGGRASYNEQFF. DNA for the CDR3: TGCAGTGCTAGGGGCGGGAGGGCCTCCTACAATGAGCAGTTCTTC.

About this clonotype itself: A read error is the likely source, as a far larger clone sits one nucleotide away. V gene TRBV7-2 combines with J gene TRBJ2-7; D may be TRBD1 (5 bases). The CDR3 covers 15 residues. V was cut by 7 bases and J by 3 bases, with 19 bases left in between. Germline CDR1 and CDR2: SGHTA and FQGNSA. The CDR3 loop is CASNPTPTASYEQYF. Written as DNA, the CDR3 is TGTGCCAGCAACCCCACCCCGACAGCGAGCTACGAGCAGTACTTC.

The chain carries TRBV20-1 and TRBJ2-3, with D possibly matching TRBD1 (5 bases). The germline V gene encodes CDR1 DFQATT and CDR2 SNEGSKA (reference sequence). V was pared by 6 bases and J by 0 bases, with 13 bases between. The CDR3 has 14 amino acids. CDR3 residues: CSAPRQTSTDTQYF. CDR3 in DNA: TGCAGTGCGCCACGACAGACTAGCACAGATACGCAGTATTTT.

This clonotype was observed many times. V usage is TRBV29-1 and J usage is TRBJ2-1; tentative D call: TRBD2 (5 bases). The CDR3 contains 14 residues. CDR1 and CDR2 from the germline V gene are SQVTM and ANQGSEA. Trimming removed 4 bases from V and 0 bases from J, with 10 bases in between. CDR3 amino acids: CSVAGKSSYNEQFF. The CDR3 nucleotides are TGCAGCGTTGCCGGGAAGAGCTCCTACAATGAGCAGTTCTTC.

The genes are TRBV2 and TRBJ2-7, with a weak D call TRBD1 (5 bases). The ends were cut back, 5 bases at V and 3 bases at J, with 14 bases in the middle. Germline V gene data show CDR1 as SNHLY and CDR2 as FYNNEI. The CDR3 contains 14 residues. DNA for the CDR3: TGTGCCAGCAGTTTTACAGGTCCGGACTACGAGCAGTACTTC. This encodes CASSFTGPDYEQYF.

This chain uses TRBV29-1 with TRBJ2-1; D tentatively reads TRBD1 or TRBD2 (5 bases each). The CDR3 length is 14 residues. Trimming pared 4 bases from V and 5 bases from J, leaving 15 bases between. Germline loops: CDR1 SQVTM, CDR2 ANQGSEA. The CDR3 here is CSVVRVVRDNEQFF. CDR3 nucleotides: TGCAGCGTTGTCAGGGTGGTGAGGGACAATGAGCAGTTCTTC.

The chain recombines TRBV5-6 with TRBJ2-3; maybe TRBD2 (5 bases). Deletions cut 3 bases from V and 5 bases from J, with 16 bases between. The CDR3 runs to 15 residues. CDR1 is SGHDT, CDR2 YYEEEE, per germline. The chain's CDR3 is CASSSLRVLGDTQYF. The CDR3 bases are TGTGCCAGCAGCTCACTGCGGGTCCTTGGAGATACGCAGTATTTT.

This chain uses TRBV20-1 with TRBJ2-2, with 8 bases matching TRBD2. Trimming at V came to 0 bases and at J to 3 bases, leaving 6 bases not matched to a gene. This CDR3 region has 16 residues. Germline V gene data show CDR1 as DFQATT and CDR2 as SNEGSKA (reference sequence). This CDR3 reads CSARENTGGDTGELFF. In DNA, the CDR3 is TGCAGTGCTAGAGAGAATACGGGGGGGGACACCGGGGAGCTGTTTTTT.

This clonotype was seen at least ten times. The CDR3 DNA reads as TGTGCCAGCAGTTTAGGACAGTCCTTCTACGAGCAGTACTTC. Translated: CASSLGQSFYEQYF. The chain couples TRBV27 to TRBJ2-7, with a tentative D call TRBD1 (6 bases). The CDR3 covers 14 residues. V was pared by 2 bases and J by 3 bases, with 11 bases between. Germline V lookup: CDR1 MNHEY, CDR2 SMNVEV (reference sequence).

This clonotype occurred many times. J is TRBJ2-7 and V is TRBV6-1; no definite D call. Germline V lookup: CDR1 MNHNS, CDR2 SASEGT. With 8 bases removed from V and 3 bases from J, the gap between germline ends came to 17 bases. This CDR3 spans 14 amino acids. CDR3 in DNA: TGTGCCAGCGCCGAAGTCGGGTCCCACTACGAGCAGTACTTC. The encoded protein is CASAEVGSHYEQYF.

The genes are TRBV19 and TRBJ2-1, with 9 bases identical to TRBD2. The CDR3 consists of 18 residues. Per the germline V gene, CDR1 is LNHDA and CDR2 is SQIVND (reference sequence). Germline trimming cut 5 bases from V and 4 bases from J; bases unmatched to any gene: 15. The chain's CDR3 is CASSDHPPLAGGYNEQFF. CDR3 in DNA: TGTGCCAGTAGTGACCACCCACCTCTTGCGGGGGGGTACAATGAGCAGTTCTTC.